This T cell receptor beta chain was sequenced during a study of OX40 agonist ivuxolimab in advanced cancers. General study findings and limits: Certain nonresponders additionally had low normalized T-cell clonal expansion.

J lost 7 bases, V lost 6 bases, and 9 bases had no gene match. Germline CDR1 is LNHDA and CDR2 is SQIVND (reference sequence). This CDR3 has 14 residues. TCRdb keeps only in-frame clones here, not all; method: immunoSEQ multiplex PCR. The sample carries about 140,000 clones, 90% recorded once. To note about this clone: Its antigen is unidentified.

The sequence came from an adult with an advanced solid tumor such as melanoma, head and neck, liver or kidney cancer. Sequenced here: CD4+ or CD8+ T cells sorted from blood, sampled in a trial of the OX40 agonist ivuxolimab. The V and J genes are TRBV19 and TRBJ1-5, with 7 bases aligning to TRBD1. CDR3 residues: CASRNTGAGQPQHF. In DNA form, the CDR3 reads TGTGCCAGTAGAAATACAGGGGCAGGGCAGCCCCAGCATTTT. Complete variable domain (other parts from reference TRBV19 and TRBJ1-5): DGGITQSPKYLFRKEGQNVTLSCEQNLNHDAMYWYRQDPGQGLRLIYYSQIVNDFQKGDIAEGYSVSREKKESFPLTVTSAQKNPTAFYLCASRNTGAGQPQHFGDGTRLSIL.